Listed below are T cell receptor beta chains from one sample, sequenced in a study of shared clonotypes between healthy human individuals. Assay: immunoSEQ multiplex PCR; the TCRdb copy retains only in-frame clones and omits some. The sample consists of about 820,000 clones, about 92% of them appearing once. The specimen sequenced was naive CD8+ T cells sorted from blood. The receptors here all came from a man between 25 and 39 years old in good health. Both conserved end residues are part of each CDR3. Fields, in order: clone size, CDR3 length, D gene, J gene, V gene, CDR3 DNA, CDR3 protein. The D gene is left open where the match is weak. Size is omitted from some rows. Given values are once, few, many or a class for expanded clones.

>.|14|.|TRBJ1-3|TRBV6-1
TGTGCCAGCAGTAGCGAGTTTGTGGGAAACACCATATATTTT
CASSSEFVGNTIYF
>.|16|TRBD2|TRBJ2-3|TRBV6-5
TGTGCCAGCAGTTACAGACTAGCGGAACACACAGATACGCAGTATTTT
CASSYRLAEHTDTQYF
>.|12|.|TRBJ2-7|TRBV11-2
TGTGCCAGCAGCCTTCTGGGGATCGAGCAGTACTTC
CASSLLGIEQYF
>.|13|.|TRBJ2-7|TRBV7-9
TGTGCCAGCAGCCCCAGTGGGGGGAGCGAGCAGTACTTC
CASSPSGGSEQYF
>once|15|.|TRBJ2-7|TRBV14
TGTGCCAGCAGCCTAGTCCATACGTCTTCCTACGAGCAGTACTTC
CASSLVHTSSYEQYF
>few|13|.|TRBJ1-5|TRBV9
TGTGCCAGCAGCGTAGACGGAAATCAGCCCCAGCATTTT
CASSVDGNQPQHF
>.|14|.|TRBJ1-2|TRBV2
TGTGCCTCCCTGAACATGGGGGACCGCTATGGCTACACCTTC
CASLNMGDRYGYTF
>once|16|TRBD2|TRBJ2-1|TRBV5-1
TGCGCCAGCAGCGGGGGGACTAGCGGATCTTACAATGAGCAGTTCTTC
CASSGGTSGSYNEQFF
>.|13|.|TRBJ2-7|TRBV4-3
TGCGCCAGCAGTCCCGGGGTTTCCTACGAGCAGTACTTC
CASSPGVSYEQYF
>.|13|.|TRBJ2-1|TRBV19
TGTGCCAGTAGTTCAGACACCCCAAATGAGCAGTTCTTC
CASSSDTPNEQFF
>.|15|.|TRBJ2-7|TRBV27
TGTGCCAGCAGTTTATTTAGTCGGGCGGACTACGAGCAGTACTTC
CASSLFSRADYEQYF
>.|13|TRBD2|TRBJ2-7|TRBV27
TGTGCCAGCAGTTCCGCGGGGGCCTACGAGCAGTACTTC
CASSSAGAYEQYF
>.|14|.|TRBJ2-1|TRBV9
TGTGCCAGCAGCGGGACGGGAGAGTCAATTGAGCAGTTCTTC
CASSGTGESIEQFF
>.|17|.|TRBJ2-2|TRBV27
TGTGCCAGCAGCCTAGCCCGAGCGCGCTTGAACACCGGGGAGCTGTTTTTT
CASSLARARLNTGELFF
>.|17|TRBD1|TRBJ1-4|TRBV2
TGTGCCAGCAGTTGGACAGGTGGGAGTGGGGTTAATGAAAAACTGTTTTTT
CASSWTGGSGVNEKLFF